This T cell receptor (beta chain) was retrieved from a study of CD8 T cells in ankylosing spondylitis. This clonotype was observed a few times. Its cognate antigen is unknown. Findings and limits, study-wide: One TCR beta motif, made up of eight or nine highly homologous variants, appeared characteristic of ankylosing spondylitis blood.

As the method for making TCR beta libraries, quantitative 5'-RACE with molecular barcodes was used. Each CDR3 protein gets one entry after TCRdb re-called the 5' RACE reads with MiXCR. Found here are approximately 440,000 distinct CDR3 sequences, approximately 17% of them singletons; the top ten hold just over 1%. CDR1 is LGHNA and CDR2 is YNFKEQ in the germline V gene. This CDR3 comprises 15 residues. V lost 5 bases and J 7 bases, leaving 18 bases between the germline ends. The chain carries TRBV4-2 and TRBJ1-5; D may be TRBD1 (6 bases). The specimen sequenced was blood, either unsorted or a sorted T cell fraction (not recorded which). The receptor was derived from a male donor with ankylosing spondylitis. CDR3 residues: CASSSTTGQGQPQHF. The CDR3 region has the DNA TGTGCCAGCAGCTCGACGACAGGCCAAGGCCAGCCCCAGCATTTT.